There are many counts of the clone carrying this TCR beta chain. This record comes from a study of T cells in Graves' hyperthyroidism and ophthalmopathy. Using RNA transcripts as the source, TCR beta CDR3 regions were amplified. The TCR CDR3 first-round RT-PCR relied on the HTBI primer set. A single record per CDR3 protein comes from TCRdb applying MiXCR to the multiplex PCR reads. The data hold 600,000 to 750,000 distinct CDR3 sequences, with roughly 17% observed a single time. Input material: blood. The source of this sequence is a man aged 45 to 65 with Graves' hyperthyroidism.

CDR3 protein: CASSSGTAASSYNSPLHF. In DNA, the CDR3 is TGTGCCAGCAGTTCCGGGACAGCCGCTAGCTCCTATAATTCACCCCTCCACTTT. The chain uses TRBV28 and TRBJ1-6; 7 nucleotides line up with TRBD1. CDR1 is MDHEN and CDR2 is SYDVKM in the germline V gene. V gave up 4 bases and J gave up 0 bases; unmatched junction bases: 9. The CDR3 has 18 residues.